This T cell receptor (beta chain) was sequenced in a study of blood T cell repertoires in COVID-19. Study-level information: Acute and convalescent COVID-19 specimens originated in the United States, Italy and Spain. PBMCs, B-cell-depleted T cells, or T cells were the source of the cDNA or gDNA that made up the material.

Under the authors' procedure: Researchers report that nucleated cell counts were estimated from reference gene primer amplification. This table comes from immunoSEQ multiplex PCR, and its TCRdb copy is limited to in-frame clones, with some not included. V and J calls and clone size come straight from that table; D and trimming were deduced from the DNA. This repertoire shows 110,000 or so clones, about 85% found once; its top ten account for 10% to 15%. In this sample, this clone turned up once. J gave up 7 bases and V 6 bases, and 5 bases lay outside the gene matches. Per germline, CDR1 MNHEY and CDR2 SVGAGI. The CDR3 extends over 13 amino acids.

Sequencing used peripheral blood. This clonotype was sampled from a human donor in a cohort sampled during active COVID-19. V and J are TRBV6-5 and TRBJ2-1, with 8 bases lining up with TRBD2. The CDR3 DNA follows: TGTGCCAGCAGACTGGGACTAGAGAATGAGCAGTTCTTC. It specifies CASRLGLENEQFF.